Below, one T cell receptor beta chain is given with its context. Its antigen is unknown. cDNA synthesis used the whole RNA isolate, giving expressed TCRB sequences. Sequencing was performed with immunoSEQ multiplex PCR; in TCRdb, only in-frame clones are kept and a portion is missing. The repertoire holds 350,000 to 450,000 clones, with about 16% as singletons. Sorting that relied on CD45RO/CCR7/CD25/CD127/CD95/CD27 yielded CD4+ naive, central memory, regulatory and stem cell-like memory cells. The sample is drawn from a study of beta chain features in type 1 diabetes. General observations from the study: Shorter TCRB CDR3s, moderately but significantly so, marked every one of the four CD4+ subsets in Type 1 diabetes patients. In comparison with healthy donors, patients had naive, central memory and Treg TCRB repertoires that appeared more similar.

The CDR3 is made up of 16 amino acids. Trimming cost V 4 bases and J 7 bases; bases outside gene matches: 6. Germline CDR1 is SGHTA and CDR2 is FQGNSA. The sequence was obtained from a young woman in good health. This chain uses TRBV7-2 with TRBJ2-1; 14 positions match TRBD2. The sequenced material came from naive CD4+ T cells from blood. The chain's CDR3 is CASSSRLAGGPNEQFF. DNA for the CDR3: TGTGCCAGCAGCTCCAGACTAGCGGGAGGGCCAAATGAGCAGTTCTTC.